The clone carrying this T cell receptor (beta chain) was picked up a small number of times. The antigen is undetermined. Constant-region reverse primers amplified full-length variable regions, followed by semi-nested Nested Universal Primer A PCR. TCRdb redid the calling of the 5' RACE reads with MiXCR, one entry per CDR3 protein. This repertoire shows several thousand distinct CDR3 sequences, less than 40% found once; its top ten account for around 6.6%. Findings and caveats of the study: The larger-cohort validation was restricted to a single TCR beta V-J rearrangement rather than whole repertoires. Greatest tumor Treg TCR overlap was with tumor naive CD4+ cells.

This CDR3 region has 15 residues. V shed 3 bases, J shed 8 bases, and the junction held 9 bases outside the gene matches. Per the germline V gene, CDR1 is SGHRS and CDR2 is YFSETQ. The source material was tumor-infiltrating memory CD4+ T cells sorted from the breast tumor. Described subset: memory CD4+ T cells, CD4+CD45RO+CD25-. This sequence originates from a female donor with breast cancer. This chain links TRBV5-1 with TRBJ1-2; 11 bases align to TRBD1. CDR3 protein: CASSSRTGGSGGYTF. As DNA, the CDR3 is TGCGCCAGCAGCTCCCGGACAGGGGGCAGTGGCGGCTACACCTTC.